Below are 11 T cell receptor beta chains sequenced from a single sample in a study of T cells expressing NK-cell markers. TCRdb re-called the 5' RACE reads and shows each CDR3 protein once, DNA omitted. Its table lists over 200,000 distinct CDR3 sequences. Sequencing was performed on blood T cells: a sorted CD56 or NKG2C T cell subset, CD4+ or CD8+ T cells, or bulk PBMC T cells (not recorded which). The receptors derive from a man younger than 35 in good health.

V gene TRBV30 combines with J gene TRBJ1-2; TCRdb gives TRBD1 as the D gene, but with no DNA this cannot be confirmed. This CDR3 region has 13 residues. From germline, CDR1 is GTSNPN and CDR2 SVGIG (reference sequence). The CDR3 is CAARDKRASGYTF.

This chain links TRBV12-3 or TRBV12-4 with TRBJ1-1; there is no DNA to check the TCRdb D call of TRBD1. CDR3 size: 14 residues. The CDR3 protein is CASSHPGESTEAFF.

The chain employs TRBV3-1 and TRBJ2-3; the TRBD2 assignment by TCRdb is unverifiable without DNA. The CDR3 has 17 amino acids. The V gene's germline CDR1 is LGHDT and CDR2 YNNKEL (reference sequence). CDR3: CASSQDPLAGILDTQYF.

The chain joins TRBV4-3 to TRBJ2-3; TCRdb names TRBD2, which stays unverified in the absence of DNA. Germline V gives CDR1 LGHNA, CDR2 YSLEER. This CDR3 comprises 16 residues. The CDR3 sequence: CASSQWTSGDTDTQYF.

The chain recombines TRBV12-3 or TRBV12-4 with TRBJ2-1; TCRdb returns TRBD2, unconfirmable since there is no DNA. There are 13 residues in the CDR3. The CDR3 loop reads CASSLPGRNEQFF.

J is TRBJ2-1 and V is TRBV20-1; TCRdb proposes TRBD1, but this gene call is untestable without DNA. The germline V gene has CDR1 DFQATT and CDR2 SNEGSKA (reference sequence). The CDR3 has 12 residues. CDR3 loop: CSALGRDNEQFF.

This CDR3 is CAWKRVRDRGGYTF. The chain is built from TRBV30 and TRBJ1-2; absent DNA, TCRdb's TRBD1 call cannot be checked. CDR1 GTSNPN and CDR2 SVGIG come from the germline V gene (reference sequence). CDR3 length: 14 amino acids.

The chain carries TRBV10-3 and TRBJ1-1. The length of the CDR3 is 13 residues. From germline, CDR1 is ENHRY and CDR2 SYGVKD. The CDR3 is CAITGTWDTEAFF.

V and J are TRBV6-1 and TRBJ2-2; TCRdb's assignment of TRBD2 cannot be checked, as there is no DNA. Germline V gene data show CDR1 as MNHNS and CDR2 as SASEGT. This CDR3 has 13 residues. CDR3 residues: CASSESPSGELFF.

The rearrangement joins TRBV7-2 to TRBJ2-1. The CDR3 contains 15 residues. Germline V gives CDR1 SGHTA, CDR2 FQGNSA. The CDR3 is CASSPLADSYNEQFF.

The chain recombines TRBV20-1 with TRBJ2-2; TCRdb indicates TRBD2, and absent DNA this call remains unverified. CDR1 and CDR2 from the germline V gene are DFQATT and SNEGSKA (reference sequence). This CDR3 region has 14 residues. CDR3: CSARGLAGERELFF.